A single T cell receptor beta chain is shown here with its context. The antigen remains undetermined. This specimen belongs to a study of shared clonotypes between healthy human individuals. Study-level background: Aged 18 to 49, the donors were a couple of women and a few men. Study-wide points: On the whole, naive subsets had larger estimated richness than memory subsets had. The naive CD4 repertoires of several donors were compared, and approximately 5% of clonotypes were shared.

Sequencing was performed with immunoSEQ multiplex PCR; in TCRdb, only in-frame clones are kept and a portion is missing. Of approximately 1.5 million clones detected, approximately 98% appear once; the ten largest clones hold around 0.45%. The donors were adults (healthy and HIV-negative) with no recent acute infections or vaccinations. This CDR3 has 15 amino acids. The germline gives CDR1 SGHRS, CDR2 YFSETQ. Germline trimming cut 4 bases from V and 7 bases from J; bases unmatched to any gene: 6. This receptor was obtained from a man aged 25 to 40 in good health. The sample comprised naive CD4+ T cells sorted from blood. The sample's subset: CD45RA+ positively selected. The genes are TRBV5-1 and TRBJ1-4; 11 bases line up with TRBD1. CDR3 DNA sequence: TGCGCCAGCAGCCGGACAGGGGGCTTGGGTGAAAAACTGTTTTTT. Protein: CASSRTGGLGEKLFF.